A single sample gave rise to the 3 T cell receptor beta chains below, sequenced in a study of OX40 agonist ivuxolimab in advanced cancers. TCRdb's table, derived via immunoSEQ multiplex PCR, lists solely in-frame clones and lacks some. The table includes 30,000 to 40,000 clones, roughly 79% detected once. The sequenced sample was CD4+ or CD8+ T cells sorted from blood, obtained in a trial of the OX40 agonist ivuxolimab. The receptors stem from an adult with an advanced solid tumor such as melanoma, head and neck, liver or kidney cancer.

CDR3 sequence (DNA): TGTGCCAGCAGTTTATCGATGGACAACTTGAACACTGAAGCTTTCTTT. Encoded protein: CASSLSMDNLNTEAFF. V usage is TRBV27 and J usage is TRBJ1-1; D might be TRBD1 (5 bases). Germline-derived CDR1 and CDR2 are MNHEY and SMNVEV (reference sequence). The CDR3 consists of 16 residues. Trimming pared 0 bases from V and 0 bases from J, leaving 11 bases between.

The chain joins TRBV28 to TRBJ2-2, with D maybe TRBD1 (5 bases). V was pared by 2 bases and J by 1 base, with 11 bases between. This CDR3 is built from 16 residues. The germline V gene has CDR1 MDHEN and CDR2 SYDVKM. CDR3: CASSLHLTGNTGELFF. In DNA form, the CDR3 reads TGTGCCAGCAGTTTACACTTAACAGGGAACACCGGGGAGCTGTTTTTT.

This chain links TRBV6-5 with TRBJ2-7; no reliable D call. The CDR3 covers 15 residues. Trimming took 0 bases from V and 4 from J, leaving 13 bases between them. Germline CDR1 is MNHEY and CDR2 is SVGAGI. CDR3 nucleotide sequence: TGTGCCAGCAGTTACTCGTGGCGAACCATGTACGAGCAGTACTTC. It is translated as CASSYSWRTMYEQYF.